Sequencing of this T cell receptor beta chain was carried out in a study of T cell clonotyping in hematopoietic cell transplantation. Study results and limitations: Few recipient clonotypes overlapped donors; over 95% were de novo at given depth. Cells were unsorted, so CD4 and CD8 contributions were not separated.

Note on this clone: Its antigen remains unknown.

Trimming took off 1 base at V and 5 bases at J, with 9 bases between the two ends. Germline CDR1 is SGHTA and CDR2 is FQGNSA. This CDR3 is built from 15 residues. Sequenced by immunoSEQ multiplex PCR; TCRdb stores in-frame clones only, minus some. The data show about 27,000 clones, around 95% seen once. The J gene is TRBJ1-6, the V gene TRBV7-2, with unresolved D. This TCR came from a man in his forties or fifties in good health. Some clones in this sample may be carry-over from other donors' samples. The specimen was peripheral blood mononuclear cells. The CDR3 protein is CASSLVGQNNSPLHF. DNA of the CDR3: TGTGCCAGCAGCTTAGTGGGTCAGAATAATTCACCCCTCCACTTT.